The entry below gives a single T cell receptor (beta chain) sequence along with its context. Its specificity is unknown. This record comes from a study of radiation and T cells in renal cell carcinoma. Overall study findings and caveats: In blood, top tumor clones expanded by 2 weeks, shrinking by 4. Without pretreatment biopsies, baseline tumor clonotype presence was undetermined.

V was cut by 0 bases and J by 10 bases, with 17 bases left in between. CDR3 length: 15 residues. CDR1 is SGDLS, CDR2 YYNGEE, per germline. Repertoires were generated with immunoSEQ multiplex PCR, while TCRdb's copy carries only in-frame clones and drops some. Seen here are roughly 49,000 clones, 75% to 85% observed once, and the top ten hold around 30%. The time point was: blood 2 weeks post-SBRT. Treatment here: 15 Gy SBRT to primary tumor, nephrectomy 4 weeks later. Radiation-treated patients gave blood at baseline, week 2 and week 4. The tumor was a clear cell renal cell carcinoma. This clonotype originated in a woman aged 70-85 years with renal cell carcinoma. The rearrangement links TRBV9 to TRBJ1-5; unclear D gene. Specimen: blood, collected from a patient whose treatment included radiotherapy and nephrectomy. CDR3 amino acids: CASSVGNGRDGPQHF. Written as DNA, the CDR3 is TGTGCCAGCAGCGTAGGGAATGGGAGGGATGGCCCCCAGCATTTT.